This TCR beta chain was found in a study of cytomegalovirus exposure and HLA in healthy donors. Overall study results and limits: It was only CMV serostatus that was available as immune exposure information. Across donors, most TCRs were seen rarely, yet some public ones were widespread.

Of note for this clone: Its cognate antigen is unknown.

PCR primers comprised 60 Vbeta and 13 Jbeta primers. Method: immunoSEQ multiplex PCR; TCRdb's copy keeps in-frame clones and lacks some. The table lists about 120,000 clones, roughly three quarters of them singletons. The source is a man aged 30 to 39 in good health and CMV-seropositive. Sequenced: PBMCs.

This chain's CDR3 is CASSLSVRVEETQYF. CDR3 coding DNA: TGTGCCAGCAGCTTAAGTGTCAGGGTTGAGGAGACCCAGTACTTC. The rearrangement links TRBV7-9 to TRBJ2-5; D is perhaps TRBD1 (5 bases). The V end lost 2 bases, the J end lost 5 bases, and 15 bases lay between the germline ends. Germline CDR1 reads SEHNR; CDR2 reads FQNEAQ (reference sequence). This CDR3 has 15 amino acids. Full variable domain (outside the CDR3, taken from reference TRBV7-9 and TRBJ2-5): DTGVSQNPRHKITKRGQNVTFRCDPISEHNRLYWYRQTLGQGPEFLTYFQNEAQLEKSRLLSDRFSAERPKGSFSTLEIQRTEQGDSAMYLCASSLSVRVEETQYFGPGTRLLVL.